The sequence of this T cell receptor beta chain was determined in a study of control samples from healthy donors and cancer patients (dated by TCRdb to 2018 to 2020). In the germline V gene, CDR1 corresponds to MGHRA and CDR2 to YSYEKL. V is reduced by 3 bases and J by 5 bases, leaving a spacing of 7 bases between them. The CDR3 measures 13 amino acids from cysteine to phenylalanine. Of the read, only the CDR3 DNA is kept; its 39 bases are in frame from base 1. Libraries were built with the immunoSEQ multiplex PCR assay. Held by TCRdb, this immuneACCESS table contains in-frame sequences only and omits some clones. Under half of the omission traces to an unresolved V gene where checked; the cause of the rest is unknown. For this sample there are 75,000 to 80,000 clones; 75% to 90% appear just once. The top ten clonotypes cover approximately 8.8% of the sample. Regarding this clone: There is no known antigen for this receptor. Base quality data are lacking; no much larger clone is found one base away.

This chain joins TRBV4-1 to TRBJ1-4; D gene: possibly TRBD1, on 5 matching bases. This TCR was recovered from a woman between 45 and 65 years old with colorectal cancer. The sequenced material came from PBMCs. CDR3 protein: CASSQRQNEKLFF. The DNA sequence is TGCGCCAGCAGCCAGAGACAGAATGAAAAACTGTTTTTT.